A single sample is the source of the 2 T cell receptor beta chains below, sequenced in a study of graft-versus-host responses after intestinal transplantation. The assay was immunoSEQ multiplex PCR, and TCRdb's table has in-frame clones only and misses some. The data contain over 65,000 clones, 80% to 95% of them seen just once; the ten biggest clones take up 7.6%. Antigens for these TCRs are unknown. Sequenced here: unstimulated CD8+ T cells sorted from spleen or lymph node cells, sampled before transplant. These receptors came from a human donor who was the organ donor for an intestinal transplant.

The chain is built from TRBV5-1 and TRBJ1-1; D is unclear. Germline lookup yields CDR1 SGHRS and CDR2 YFSETQ. The V end was cut by 2 bases, the J end by 1 base, with 12 bases between. This CDR3 spans 15 amino acids. The CDR3 DNA is TGCGCCAGCAGCTTCTCCGGAGGATCGAACACTGAAGCTTTCTTT. As protein: CASSFSGGSNTEAFF. The variable domain in full, completed from reference TRBV5-1 and TRBJ1-1, reads KAGVTQTPRYLIKTRGQQVTLSCSPISGHRSVSWYQQTPGQGLQFLFEYFSETQRNKGNFPGRFSGRQFSNSRSEMNVSTLELGDSALYLCASSFSGGSNTEAFFGQGTRLTVV.

The CDR3 DNA reads as TGTGCCAGCAGCTTGGGACGGGGGGAGAACACCGGGGAGCTGTTTTTT. Protein sequence: CASSLGRGENTGELFF. This chain links TRBV5-5 with TRBJ2-2, with TRBD2 identical over 7 bases. V gave up 0 bases and J gave up 1 base; unmatched junction bases: 3. Germline V lookup: CDR1 SGHKS, CDR2 YYEKEE (reference sequence). This CDR3 is built from 16 residues.